This T cell receptor (beta chain) was recovered during a study of response to subunit inactivated influenza vaccine. General study points: It was the authors' suggestion that each seasonal influenza vaccination recruits few new T cells.

To note about this clonotype: The antigen is not known.

TCRdb re-analysed the RT-PCR reads in MiXCR, keeping a single row per CDR3 protein. The sample lists 530,000 or so distinct CDR3 sequences; 12% to 15% were seen once. The CDR3 totals 16 residues. Between the trimmed V and J ends, which lost 3 bases and 1 base, there was a span of 15 bases. Germline V gene sequence: CDR1 WNHNN, CDR2 SYGVQD (reference sequence). The chain combines TRBV10-1 with TRBJ2-5; D is unresolved. The sample consisted of PBMCs from blood, taken 12 days after vaccination. The sequence was obtained from a man between 50 and 59 years old who received an inactivated influenza vaccine. Here the CDR3 DNA reads TGCGCCAGCAGTGACCCGGTGTGTTCAGCCCAAGAGACCCAGTACTTC. As protein: CASSDPVCSAQETQYF.